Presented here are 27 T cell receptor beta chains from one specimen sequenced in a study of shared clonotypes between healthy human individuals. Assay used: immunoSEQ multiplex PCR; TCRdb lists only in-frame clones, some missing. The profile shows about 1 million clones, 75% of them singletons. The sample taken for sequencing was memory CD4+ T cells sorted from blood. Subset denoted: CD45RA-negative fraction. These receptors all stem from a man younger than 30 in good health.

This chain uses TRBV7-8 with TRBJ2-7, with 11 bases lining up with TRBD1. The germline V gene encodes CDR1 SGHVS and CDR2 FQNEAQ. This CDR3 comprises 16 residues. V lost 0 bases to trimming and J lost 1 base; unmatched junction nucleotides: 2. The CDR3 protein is CASSLAGTGGSYEQYF. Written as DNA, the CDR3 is TGTGCCAGCAGCTTAGCCGGGACAGGGGGGTCCTACGAGCAGTACTTC.

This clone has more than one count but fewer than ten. CDR3 protein: CAWSPRGGGAREQYF. In DNA, the CDR3 is TGTGCCTGGAGTCCCCGGGGAGGGGGGGCCCGCGAGCAGTACTTC. The V and J genes are TRBV30 and TRBJ2-7; a possible D gene is TRBD2 (7 bases). The CDR3 spans 15 residues. Trimming removed 2 bases from V and 6 bases from J, with 20 bases in between. The germline CDR1 and CDR2 sequences are GTSNPN and SVGIG (reference sequence).

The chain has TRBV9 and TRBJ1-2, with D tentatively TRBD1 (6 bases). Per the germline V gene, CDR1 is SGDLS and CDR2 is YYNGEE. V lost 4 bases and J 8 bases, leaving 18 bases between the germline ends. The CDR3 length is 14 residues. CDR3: CASSLATGPGGYTF. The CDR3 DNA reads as TGTGCCAGCAGCCTCGCGACAGGACCAGGGGGCTACACCTTC.

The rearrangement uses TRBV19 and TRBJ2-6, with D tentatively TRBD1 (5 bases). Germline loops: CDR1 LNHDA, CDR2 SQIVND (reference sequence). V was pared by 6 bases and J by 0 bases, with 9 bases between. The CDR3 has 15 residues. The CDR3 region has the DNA TGTGCCAGTAGCAAGACAGACTCTGGGGCCAACGTCCTGACTTTC. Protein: CASSKTDSGANVLTF.

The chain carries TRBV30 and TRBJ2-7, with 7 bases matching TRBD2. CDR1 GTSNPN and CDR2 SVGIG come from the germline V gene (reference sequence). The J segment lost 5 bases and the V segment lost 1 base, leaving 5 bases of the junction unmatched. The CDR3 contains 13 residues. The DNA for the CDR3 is TGTGCCTGGAGTGGGAGCGGGACCCACGAGCAGTACTTC. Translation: CAWSGSGTHEQYF.

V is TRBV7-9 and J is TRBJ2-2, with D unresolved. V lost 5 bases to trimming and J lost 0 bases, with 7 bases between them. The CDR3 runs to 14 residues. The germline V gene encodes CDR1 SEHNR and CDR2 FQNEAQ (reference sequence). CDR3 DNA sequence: TGTGCCAGCAGCCAAACACCGAACACCGGGGAGCTGTTTTTT. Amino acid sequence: CASSQTPNTGELFF. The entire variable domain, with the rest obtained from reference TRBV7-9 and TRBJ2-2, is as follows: DTGVSQNPRHKITKRGQNVTFRCDPISEHNRLYWYRQTLGQGPEFLTYFQNEAQLEKSRLLSDRFSAERPKGSFSTLEIQRTEQGDSAMYLCASSQTPNTGELFFGEGSRLTVL.

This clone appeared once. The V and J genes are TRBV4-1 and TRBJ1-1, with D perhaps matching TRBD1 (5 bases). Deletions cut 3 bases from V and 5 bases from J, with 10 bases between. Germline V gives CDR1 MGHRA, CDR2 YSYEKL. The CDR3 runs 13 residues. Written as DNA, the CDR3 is TGCGCCAGCAGCCAGTTGGAGGGGACTGAAGCTTTCTTT. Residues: CASSQLEGTEAFF.

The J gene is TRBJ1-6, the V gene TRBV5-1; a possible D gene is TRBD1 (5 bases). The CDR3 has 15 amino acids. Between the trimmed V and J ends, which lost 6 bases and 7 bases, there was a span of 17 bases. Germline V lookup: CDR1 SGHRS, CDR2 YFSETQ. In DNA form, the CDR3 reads TGCGCCAGCACCGACGGAAGGGACGGGAATTCACCCCTCCACTTT. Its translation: CASTDGRDGNSPLHF.

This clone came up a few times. The CDR3, as DNA: TGTGCCAGCAGCTTAGGACGGGCCTACGAGCAGTACTTC. Protein: CASSLGRAYEQYF. V and J are TRBV7-9 and TRBJ2-7, with unresolved D. V was clipped by 1 base and J by 2 bases, with 6 bases between them. Germline values: CDR1 SEHNR, CDR2 FQNEAQ (reference sequence). This CDR3 contains 13 residues.

CDR3 bases: TGTGCCAGCAGAGCCGACAGGAGCTATGGCTACACCTTC. Its translation: CASRADRSYGYTF. The chain is built from TRBV2 and TRBJ1-2, with D maybe TRBD1 (6 bases). This CDR3 contains 13 residues. Germline V lookup: CDR1 SNHLY, CDR2 FYNNEI. Trimming took 6 bases from V and 4 from J, leaving 12 bases between them. Together with reference TRBV2 and TRBJ1-2, the CDR3 gives the full variable domain: EPEVTQTPSHQVTQMGQEVILRCVPISNHLYFYWYRQILGQKVEFLVSFYNNEISEKSEIFDDQFSVERPDGSNFTLKIRSTKLEDSAMYFCASRADRSYGYTFGSGTRLTVV.

The CDR3 bases are TGTGCCAGCAGTCGAAGGGCAAATCAGCCCCAGCATTTT. This translates into CASSRRANQPQHF. The rearrangement joins TRBV2 to TRBJ1-5; no clear D. Trimming cost V 5 bases and J 4 bases, with 9 bases left between them. CDR3 size: 13 residues. Germline loops: CDR1 SNHLY, CDR2 FYNNEI.

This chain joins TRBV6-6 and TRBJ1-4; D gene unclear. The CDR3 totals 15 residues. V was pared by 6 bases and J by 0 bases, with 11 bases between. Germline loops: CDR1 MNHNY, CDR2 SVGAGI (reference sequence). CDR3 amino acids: CASSLGRATNEKLFF. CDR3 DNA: TGTGCCAGCAGCTTGGGCCGAGCAACTAATGAAAAACTGTTTTTT.

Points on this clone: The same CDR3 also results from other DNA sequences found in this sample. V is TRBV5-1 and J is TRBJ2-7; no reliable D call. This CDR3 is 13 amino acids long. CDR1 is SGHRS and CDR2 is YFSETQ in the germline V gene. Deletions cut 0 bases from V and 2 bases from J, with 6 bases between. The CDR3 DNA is TGCGCCAGCAGCTTGGCCGGCACCTACGAGCAGTACTTC. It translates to CASSLAGTYEQYF. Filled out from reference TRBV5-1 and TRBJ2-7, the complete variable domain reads KAGVTQTPRYLIKTRGQQVTLSCSPISGHRSVSWYQQTPGQGLQFLFEYFSETQRNKGNFPGRFSGRQFSNSRSEMNVSTLELGDSALYLCASSLAGTYEQYFGPGTRLTVT.

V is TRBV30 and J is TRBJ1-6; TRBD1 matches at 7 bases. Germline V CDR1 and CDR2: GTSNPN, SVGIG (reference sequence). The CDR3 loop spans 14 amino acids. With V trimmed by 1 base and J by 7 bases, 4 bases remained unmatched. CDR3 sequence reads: CAWSDRGENSPLHF. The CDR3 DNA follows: TGTGCCTGGAGTGACAGGGGAGAGAATTCACCCCTCCACTTT.

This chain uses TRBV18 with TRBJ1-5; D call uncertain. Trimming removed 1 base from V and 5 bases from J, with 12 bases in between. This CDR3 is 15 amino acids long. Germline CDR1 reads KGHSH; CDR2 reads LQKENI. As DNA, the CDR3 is TGTGCCAGCTCACCACTTGCCGGGGTTGATCAGCCCCAGCATTTT. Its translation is CASSPLAGVDQPQHF.

CDR3 bases: TGTGCCAGCAGTGAATATGCGGGAGGACTCTACGAGCAGTACTTC. It translates to CASSEYAGGLYEQYF. V gene TRBV25-1 combines with J gene TRBJ2-7; 8 bases align to TRBD2. CDR1 and CDR2 from the germline V gene are MGHDK and SYGVNS. Unmatched junction bases numbered 4, after V lost 0 bases and J lost 3 bases. The CDR3 consists of 15 residues.

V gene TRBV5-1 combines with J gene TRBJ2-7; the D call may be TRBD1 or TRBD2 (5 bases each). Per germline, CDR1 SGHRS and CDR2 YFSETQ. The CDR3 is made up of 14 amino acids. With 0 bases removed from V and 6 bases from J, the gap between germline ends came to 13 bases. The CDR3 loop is CASSLAGGRSEQYF. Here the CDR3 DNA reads TGCGCCAGCAGCTTGGCTGGGGGAAGGAGCGAGCAGTACTTC.

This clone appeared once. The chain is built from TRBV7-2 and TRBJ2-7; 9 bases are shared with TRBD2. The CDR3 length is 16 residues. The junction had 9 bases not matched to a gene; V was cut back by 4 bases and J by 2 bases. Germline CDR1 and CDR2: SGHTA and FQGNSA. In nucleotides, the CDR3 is TGTGCCAGCAGCTCGTCAAGCGGGAGGCTCCCCTACGAGCAGTACTTC. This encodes CASSSSSGRLPYEQYF.

CDR3 protein: CASSPGGGYEQYF. The CDR3, as DNA: TGTGCCAGCTCACCGGGCGGGGGCTACGAGCAGTACTTC. V and J are TRBV18 and TRBJ2-7; TRBD2 matches 7 bases. The V and J ends lost 3 bases and 3 bases, in that order; junction bases with no gene match: 2. The CDR3 length is 13 residues. Germline V gene lookup returns CDR1 KGHSH and CDR2 LQKENI. Drawing the rest from reference TRBV18 and TRBJ2-7, the complete variable domain is NAGVMQNPRHLVRRRGQEARLRCSPMKGHSHVYWYRQLPEEGLKFMVYLQKENIIDESGMPKERFSAEFPKEGPSILRIQQVVRGDSAAYFCASSPGGGYEQYFGPGTRLTVT.

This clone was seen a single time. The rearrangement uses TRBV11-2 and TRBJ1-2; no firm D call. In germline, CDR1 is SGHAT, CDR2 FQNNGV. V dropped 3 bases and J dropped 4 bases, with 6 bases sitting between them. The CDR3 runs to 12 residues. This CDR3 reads CASSFEGYGYTF. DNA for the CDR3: TGTGCCAGCAGCTTCGAGGGCTATGGCTACACCTTC.

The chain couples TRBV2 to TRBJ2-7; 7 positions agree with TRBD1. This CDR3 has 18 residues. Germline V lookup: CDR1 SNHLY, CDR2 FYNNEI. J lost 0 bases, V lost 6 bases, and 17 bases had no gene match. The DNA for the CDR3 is TGTGCCAGCAGCATCCTAATCGGGTCGGGACAGTACTCCTACGAGCAGTACTTC. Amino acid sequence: CASSILIGSGQYSYEQYF.

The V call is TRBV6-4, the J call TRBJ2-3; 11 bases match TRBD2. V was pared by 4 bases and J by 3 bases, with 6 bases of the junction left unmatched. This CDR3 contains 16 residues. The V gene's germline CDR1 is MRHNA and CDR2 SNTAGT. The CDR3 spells CASSGISGGATDTQYF. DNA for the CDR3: TGTGCCAGCAGTGGAATTAGCGGGGGGGCTACAGATACGCAGTATTTT.

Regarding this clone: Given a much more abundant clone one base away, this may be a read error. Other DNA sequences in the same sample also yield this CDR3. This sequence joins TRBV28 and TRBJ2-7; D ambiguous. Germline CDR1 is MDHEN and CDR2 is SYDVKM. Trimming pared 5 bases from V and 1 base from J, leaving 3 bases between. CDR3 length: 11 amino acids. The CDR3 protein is CASSQSYEQYF. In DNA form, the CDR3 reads TGTGCCAGCAGTCAGTCCTACGAGCAGTACTTC.

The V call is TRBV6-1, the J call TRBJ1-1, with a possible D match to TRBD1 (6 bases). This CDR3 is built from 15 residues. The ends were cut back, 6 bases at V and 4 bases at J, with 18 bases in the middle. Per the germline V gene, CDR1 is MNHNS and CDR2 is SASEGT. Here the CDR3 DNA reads TGTGCCAGCAGCCTTGAGGGGGTAGGGGGCACTGAAGCTTTCTTT. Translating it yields CASSLEGVGGTEAFF.

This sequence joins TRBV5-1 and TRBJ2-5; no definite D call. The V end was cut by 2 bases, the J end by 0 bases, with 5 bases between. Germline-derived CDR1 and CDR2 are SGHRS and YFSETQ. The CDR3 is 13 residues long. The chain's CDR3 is CASSFSDQETQYF. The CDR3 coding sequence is TGCGCCAGCAGCTTCAGCGACCAAGAGACCCAGTACTTC.

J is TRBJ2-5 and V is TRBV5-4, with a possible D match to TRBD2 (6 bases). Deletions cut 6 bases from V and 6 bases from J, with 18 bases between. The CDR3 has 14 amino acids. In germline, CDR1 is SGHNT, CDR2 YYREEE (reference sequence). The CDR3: CASTWASEVQTQYF. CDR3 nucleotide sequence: TGTGCCAGCACCTGGGCTAGCGAAGTCCAGACCCAGTACTTC.

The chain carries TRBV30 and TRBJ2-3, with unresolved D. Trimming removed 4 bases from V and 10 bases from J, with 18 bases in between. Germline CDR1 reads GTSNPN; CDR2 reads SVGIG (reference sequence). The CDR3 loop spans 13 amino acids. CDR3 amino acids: CAWNGEVGPSQYF. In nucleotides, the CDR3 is TGTGCCTGGAACGGTGAGGTGGGCCCGTCGCAGTATTTT. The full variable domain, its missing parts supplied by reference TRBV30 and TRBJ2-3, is SQTIHQWPATLVQPVGSPLSLECTVEGTSNPNLYWYRQAAGRGLQLLFYSVGIGQISSEVPQNLSASRPQDRQFILSSKKLLLSDSGFYLCAWNGEVGPSQYFGPGTRLTVL.